Each of the 18 T cell receptor beta chains below was sequenced from the same sample in a study of technical replicates of blood from a few donors. The table came from immunoSEQ multiplex PCR; TCRdb's copy has only in-frame clones and leaves some out. The sample lists fewer than 75,000 clones, approximately 88% occurring once. Material for sequencing was PBMCs. The receptor source for this set is a human donor in good health. Some clones in this sample may be carry-over from other donors' samples.

The V gene is TRBV7-2, the J gene TRBJ1-6, with 8 nucleotides matching TRBD1. The CDR3 has 15 residues. Germline values: CDR1 SGHTA, CDR2 FQGNSA. V was pared by 0 bases and J by 10 bases, with 5 bases of the junction left unmatched. The CDR3 DNA reads as TGTGCCAGCAGCTTAGCGTCAGGGGGCTACTCACCCCTCCACTTT. Encoded protein: CASSLASGGYSPLHF.

The rearrangement links TRBV7-9 to TRBJ1-1; D not resolved. Germline lookup yields CDR1 SEHNR and CDR2 FQNEAQ (reference sequence). The CDR3 spans 14 residues. V lost 9 bases and J 0 bases, leaving 14 bases between the germline ends. CDR3: CASLGRVMNTEAFF. CDR3 nucleotide sequence: TGTGCCAGTCTGGGGAGGGTCATGAACACTGAAGCTTTCTTT.

Here the CDR3 DNA reads TGTGCCAGCAGCGGCTTGGGACAGGGGGGCACTGAAGCTTTCTTT. It specifies CASSGLGQGGTEAFF. The rearrangement links TRBV7-8 to TRBJ1-1, with TRBD1 identical over 11 bases. V lost 5 bases and J lost 4; bases outside the gene matches: 6. Germline CDR1 is SGHVS and CDR2 is FQNEAQ. This CDR3 is 15 amino acids long.

The rearrangement uses TRBV15 and TRBJ1-1; D is uncertain. Germline loops: CDR1 LNHNV, CDR2 YYDKDF (reference sequence). The V end lost 0 bases, the J end lost 5 bases, and 7 bases lay between the germline ends. This CDR3 is 13 amino acids long. CDR3 DNA: TGTGCCACCAGCAGAGATCTCCAGACTGAAGCTTTCTTT. It encodes CATSRDLQTEAFF.

J is TRBJ1-1 and V is TRBV7-2; a weak D match, TRBD1 (6 bases). V was trimmed by 5 bases and J by 3 bases, leaving 10 bases between them. This CDR3 has 13 amino acids. Germline V gene lookup returns CDR1 SGHTA and CDR2 FQGNSA. The DNA for the CDR3 is TGTGCCAGCAGCCCAGGGACACACACTGAAGCTTTCTTT. Amino acids: CASSPGTHTEAFF.

The rearrangement joins TRBV7-6 to TRBJ2-1; 7 positions agree with TRBD2. CDR3 length equals 13 residues. V lost 5 bases to trimming and J lost 4 bases; unmatched junction nucleotides: 2. Germline V lookup: CDR1 SGHVS, CDR2 FNYEAQ. Written as DNA, the CDR3 is TGTGCCAGCAGCGGGGAGGGGTACAATGAGCAGTTCTTC. Its translation: CASSGEGYNEQFF.

The gene calls are TRBV7-2 and TRBJ2-7; D may be TRBD1 (6 bases). Trimming took 6 bases from V and 3 from J, leaving 24 bases between them. The CDR3 is 17 residues long. Germline V CDR1 and CDR2: SGHTA, FQGNSA. This CDR3 is CASSPPPGHLSSYEQYF. Here the CDR3 DNA reads TGTGCCAGCAGTCCACCCCCGGGACACCTTTCAAGCTACGAGCAGTACTTC.

This chain links TRBV5-1 with TRBJ2-7, with unresolved D. Trimming removed 0 bases from V and 2 bases from J, with 9 bases in between. Germline CDR1 is SGHRS and CDR2 is YFSETQ. This CDR3 contains 14 residues. The CDR3 DNA is TGCGCCAGCAGCTTGGGAGTAATCCCCTACGAGCAGTACTTC. It encodes CASSLGVIPYEQYF.

This rearrangement joins TRBV12-5 to TRBJ2-7; 8 bases align to TRBD1. This CDR3 is built from 12 residues. Germline V gene data show CDR1 as LGHNT and CDR2 as FRNRAP. Trimming cost V 10 bases and J 4 bases; bases outside gene matches: 6. The CDR3 loop is CATGTGFYEQYF. The CDR3 DNA reads as TGTGCTACCGGGACAGGATTTTACGAGCAGTACTTC.

This clone was observed a single time. This sequence joins TRBV7-2 and TRBJ2-2, with D possibly TRBD2 on 6 matching bases. Deletions cut 1 base from V and 4 bases from J, with 10 bases between. From germline, CDR1 is SGHTA and CDR2 FQGNSA. The CDR3 runs 15 residues. CDR3 amino acids: CASSLGRESTGELFF. Here the CDR3 DNA reads TGTGCCAGCAGCTTAGGACGGGAGAGCACCGGGGAGCTGTTTTTT.

The chain joins TRBV15 to TRBJ2-5; 8 positions agree with TRBD1. CDR1 LNHNV and CDR2 YYDKDF come from the germline V gene (reference sequence). This CDR3 spans 13 amino acids. The J segment lost 3 bases and the V segment lost 9 bases, leaving 6 bases of the junction unmatched. CDR3 loop: CATTTGAEETQYF. Written as DNA, the CDR3 is TGTGCCACAACGACAGGGGCGGAAGAGACCCAGTACTTC.

This chain joins TRBV7-9 and TRBJ2-5; 11 nucleotides match TRBD2. The germline gives CDR1 SEHNR, CDR2 FQNEAQ (reference sequence). The CDR3 covers 15 residues. The trim removed 5 bases at V and 3 bases at J, leaving 5 bases unmatched. The CDR3 sequence is CASSKTSGVKETQYF. The DNA for the CDR3 is TGTGCCAGCAGCAAGACTAGCGGGGTTAAAGAGACCCAGTACTTC.

This chain links TRBV19 with TRBJ1-4; TRBD1 agrees at 9 bases. The CDR3 covers 15 residues. V dropped 5 bases and J dropped 8; count of bases not matched to a gene: 9. Germline values: CDR1 LNHDA, CDR2 SQIVND (reference sequence). The CDR3 coding sequence is TGTGCCAGTAGTCAGAGGACAGGGGTTGTCGAAAAACTGTTTTTT. Translating it yields CASSQRTGVVEKLFF.

This clone came up once. The rearrangement links TRBV29-1 to TRBJ1-2, with D hard to call. The V end lost 3 bases, the J end lost 2 bases, and 7 bases lay between the germline ends. The CDR3 spans 12 residues. Per germline, CDR1 SQVTM and CDR2 ANQGSEA. The CDR3 loop reads CSVDLGNYGYTF. CDR3 in DNA: TGCAGCGTTGACTTGGGCAACTATGGCTACACCTTC.

The CDR3 DNA reads TGTGCCAGCAGCACGGGGACAGGGGGCGGGTACGAGCAGTACTTC. Its protein is CASSTGTGGGYEQYF. The chain recombines TRBV5-4 with TRBJ2-7, with TRBD1 identical over 12 bases. The germline CDR1 and CDR2 sequences are SGHNT and YYREEE (reference sequence). J was trimmed by 4 bases and V by 4 bases; bases with no gene match: 6. The CDR3 extends over 15 amino acids.

This chain uses TRBV7-9 with TRBJ1-1; no firm D call. The CDR3 length is 13 residues. Trimming removed 7 bases from V and 6 bases from J, with 15 bases in between. CDR1 is SEHNR, CDR2 FQNEAQ, per germline (reference sequence). The CDR3: CASIVDPPSEAFF. CDR3 DNA sequence: TGTGCCAGCATAGTCGATCCTCCATCTGAAGCTTTCTTT.

The V call is TRBV6-5, the J call TRBJ1-1, with 9 bases that match TRBD1. Germline values: CDR1 MNHEY, CDR2 SVGAGI. The CDR3 is 16 amino acids. J gave up 1 base and V 2 bases, and 5 bases lay outside the gene matches. The CDR3 DNA is TGTGCCAGCAGTTACCTGCGACAGGGGGGGAACACTGAAGCTTTCTTT. This sequence encodes CASSYLRQGGNTEAFF.

The chain links TRBV30 to TRBJ2-7, with TRBD2 identical over 11 bases. Trimming removed 8 bases from V and 2 bases from J; junction bases left unmatched: 2. CDR3 length: 12 residues. CDR1 and CDR2 from the germline V gene are GTSNPN and SVGIG (reference sequence). CDR3 amino acids: CAGTSGAYEQYF. CDR3 DNA: TGTGCCGGGACTAGCGGAGCCTACGAGCAGTACTTC.